The 24 T cell receptor beta chains below were found in one sample sequenced in a study of T-cell reconstitution after alpha-beta-depleted transplantation in children. Unique molecular identifiers were incorporated during preparation of the TCRbeta library. Via MiXCR, TCRdb re-called the PCR reads, giving one row per CDR3 protein. The sample has a few hundred thousand distinct CDR3 sequences, 20% to 30% seen once. This specimen consisted of PBMCs, obtained before TCRalphabeta/CD19-depleted stem cell transplant. The receptors here all came from a girl aged 2 to 9 with Fanconi anemia, due to receive a stem cell transplant.

Only a few counts were recorded for this clonotype. The chain carries TRBV5-1 and TRBJ2-5, with 7 bases matching TRBD2. CDR3 length: 14 amino acids. Trimming at V came to 3 bases and at J to 1 base, leaving 3 bases not matched to a gene. CDR1 and CDR2 (germline): SGHRS, YFSETQ. CDR3 region: CASSWEGLQETQYF. The CDR3 coding sequence is TGCGCCAGCAGCTGGGAGGGCCTCCAAGAGACCCAGTACTTC.

This clonotype came up a few times. The rearrangement links TRBV29-1 to TRBJ1-3; 8 nucleotides align to TRBD1. This CDR3 spans 17 amino acids. Trimming cost V 5 bases and J 4 bases; bases outside gene matches: 16. Looked up from germline, CDR1 is SQVTM and CDR2 is ANQGSEA. The CDR3 DNA sequence: TGCAGCGTTAGGGGACAGGTCGAATATTCTTCGGGAAACACCATATATTTT. It yields the protein CSVRGQVEYSSGNTIYF.

This clonotype has more than one count but fewer than ten. The chain joins TRBV29-1 to TRBJ2-7, with a possible D match to TRBD2 (6 bases). V was pared by 6 bases and J by 4 bases, with 13 bases between. Looked up from germline, CDR1 is SQVTM and CDR2 is ANQGSEA. This CDR3 region has 12 residues. The CDR3 DNA is TGCAGCGTGGGGGGAGACCGTTACGAGCAGTACTTC. It translates to CSVGGDRYEQYF.

This clonotype was picked up many times. The J gene is TRBJ2-3, the V gene TRBV12-3 or TRBV12-4, with D perhaps TRBD1 (6 bases). The CDR3 sequence is 15 residues long. Trimming shortened V by 5 bases and J by 2 bases, and 14 bases separated the two germline ends. CDR3 coding DNA: TGTGCCAGCAGTCTAAAACAGGGTTCCACAGATACGCAGTATTTT. Protein product: CASSLKQGSTDTQYF.

This clonotype was detected ten times or more. This rearrangement joins TRBV27 to TRBJ2-7; a weak D match, TRBD1 (5 bases). Germline CDR1 is MNHEY and CDR2 is SMNVEV (reference sequence). V gave up 4 bases and J gave up 0 bases, with 7 bases separating them. The length of the CDR3 is 13 residues. This CDR3 reads CASSSDSSYEQYF. The DNA for the CDR3 is TGTGCCAGCAGTTCCGACAGCTCCTACGAGCAGTACTTC.

The genes are TRBV7-9 and TRBJ2-2; TRBD2 matches 11 bases. CDR1 and CDR2 from the germline V gene are SEHNR and FQNEAQ (reference sequence). Unmatched junction bases numbered 1, after V lost 2 bases and J lost 5 bases. The CDR3 runs 15 residues. The CDR3 is CASSLTSGGTGELFF. The CDR3 DNA reads as TGTGCCAGCAGCTTAACTAGCGGGGGTACCGGGGAGCTGTTTTTT.

The table lists this clonotype with a count of one. This may come from a read error, since a much larger clone is one base off. CDR3 in DNA: TGTGCCAGCAGCCATCCGGGACTAGCGGGGAGGGAGCTGTTTTTT. Its protein product is CASSHPGLAGRELFF. This chain uses TRBV7-3 with TRBJ2-2, with 13 bases aligning to TRBD2. Germline values: CDR1 SGHTA, CDR2 FQGTGA. The CDR3 is 15 residues long. V shed 5 bases, J shed 9 bases, and the junction held 6 bases outside the gene matches.

The V gene is TRBV20-1, the J gene TRBJ1-1; D ambiguous. V was clipped by 3 bases and J by 8 bases, with 16 bases between them. CDR3 length: 13 residues. Germline loops: CDR1 DFQATT, CDR2 SNEGSKA (reference sequence). As DNA, the CDR3 is TGCAGTGCTAGCCCTTCGAGGATACAAGAAGCTTTCTTT. It encodes CSASPSRIQEAFF.

The gene calls are TRBV15 and TRBJ2-3; D possibly uses TRBD1 or TRBD2 (6 bases each). CDR3 length: 16 amino acids. The germline V gene encodes CDR1 LNHNV and CDR2 YYDKDF (reference sequence). Trimming took off 5 bases at V and 0 bases at J, with 15 bases between the two ends. CDR3 sequence (DNA): TGTGCCACCAGCCCGATCGGGGGCGCTAGCACAGATACGCAGTATTTT. Encoded protein: CATSPIGGASTDTQYF.

The sample holds many counts of this clonotype. The chain recombines TRBV6-5 with TRBJ2-3; 11 bases fit TRBD2. The V and J ends lost 5 bases and 0 bases, in that order; junction bases with no gene match: 4. CDR1 is MNHEY, CDR2 SVGAGI, per germline. The CDR3 sequence is 16 residues long. The CDR3 sequence is CASSPLAGVSTDTQYF. In DNA, the CDR3 is TGTGCCAGCAGTCCACTAGCGGGGGTGAGCACAGATACGCAGTATTTT.

This clonotype came up many times. J is TRBJ2-5 and V is TRBV7-2; D is perhaps TRBD2 (7 bases). V dropped 3 bases and J dropped 2 bases, with 13 bases sitting between them. Germline V gene sequence: CDR1 SGHTA, CDR2 FQGNSA. The CDR3 totals 15 residues. CDR3 loop: CASSFTRGGQETQYF. The CDR3 DNA sequence: TGTGCCAGCAGCTTTACAAGGGGGGGTCAAGAGACCCAGTACTTC.

This rearrangement joins TRBV11-2 to TRBJ2-5; D is perhaps TRBD1 (6 bases). The CDR3 extends over 15 amino acids. The ends were cut back, 5 bases at V and 4 bases at J, with 17 bases in the middle. The germline V gene encodes CDR1 SGHAT and CDR2 FQNNGV. In DNA form, the CDR3 reads TGTGCCAGCAGCGGACACCAGGGGTATGGAGAGACCCAGTACTTC. Its translation is CASSGHQGYGETQYF.

The chain has TRBV20-1 and TRBJ2-7, with TRBD1 matching over 9 bases. The CDR3 consists of 13 residues. J lost 2 bases, V lost 5 bases, and 4 bases had no gene match. CDR1 is DFQATT and CDR2 is SNEGSKA in the germline V gene (reference sequence). The DNA of the CDR3 is TGCAGTGCTCGAGGGACAGGGACCTACGAGCAGTACTTC. Protein: CSARGTGTYEQYF.

The rearrangement joins TRBV29-1 to TRBJ2-7; 8 bases map to TRBD1. With 6 bases clipped from V and 0 bases from J, the junction kept 10 bases outside the gene matches. CDR3 length equals 15 residues. Looked up from germline, CDR1 is SQVTM and CDR2 is ANQGSEA. CDR3 nucleotide sequence: TGCAGCGTGCTCACCGGGACAGGCGTCTCCTACGAGCAGTACTTC. Translating it yields CSVLTGTGVSYEQYF.

The chain has TRBV6-1 and TRBJ2-2; unclear D gene. CDR1 is MNHNS, CDR2 SASEGT, per germline. The CDR3 extends over 16 amino acids. With 6 bases removed from V and 7 bases from J, the gap between germline ends came to 21 bases. The CDR3 loop reads CASSPLPFQHGGELFF. As DNA, the CDR3 is TGTGCCAGCAGCCCACTTCCGTTCCAACACGGCGGGGAGCTGTTTTTT.

This clonotype was counted a few times. This chain uses TRBV20-1 with TRBJ2-7; 8 nucleotides align to TRBD1. The V gene's germline CDR1 is DFQATT and CDR2 SNEGSKA (reference sequence). The CDR3 runs 15 residues. The V gene end was trimmed by 6 bases and the J gene end by 2 bases; junction bases not matched to a gene: 12. The CDR3 is CSARLKDRDPYEQYF. Here the CDR3 DNA reads TGCAGTGCGAGACTGAAGGACAGGGACCCCTACGAGCAGTACTTC.

This clonotype came up many times. The chain recombines TRBV29-1 with TRBJ2-5, with 8 positions matching TRBD2. The CDR3 sequence is 16 residues long. V lost 3 bases and J lost 3; bases outside the gene matches: 12. Germline CDR1 SQVTM, CDR2 ANQGSEA. The chain's CDR3 is CSVDGLVGAGEETQYF. Written as DNA, the CDR3 is TGCAGCGTTGATGGACTGGTGGGAGCGGGGGAAGAGACCCAGTACTTC.

The chain recombines TRBV5-8 with TRBJ2-1; no clear D. V was clipped by 1 base and J by 8 bases, with 7 bases between them. Germline CDR1 and CDR2: SGHTS and YDEGEE. The CDR3 extends over 12 amino acids. The CDR3: CASSLTGDEQFF. CDR3 coding DNA: TGTGCCAGCAGCTTGACGGGCGATGAGCAGTTCTTC.

The CDR3 coding sequence is TGCGCCACCCTCGCCTTCTGGCGGGGGCCCTACGAGCAGTACTTC. Its translation: CATLAFWRGPYEQYF. The chain employs TRBV5-1 and TRBJ2-7, with D possibly TRBD2 on 7 matching bases. V was cut by 9 bases and J by 2 bases, with 21 bases left in between. The CDR3 contains 15 residues. CDR1 is SGHRS, CDR2 YFSETQ, per germline.

This clonotype was counted many times. The rearrangement uses TRBV20-1 and TRBJ2-7; 12 positions agree with TRBD2. Germline V lookup: CDR1 DFQATT, CDR2 SNEGSKA (reference sequence). The CDR3 spans 14 residues. V was pared by 6 bases and J by 1 base, with 4 bases of the junction left unmatched. The CDR3 here is CSAQTSGGSYEQYF. The DNA of the CDR3 is TGCAGTGCCCAGACTAGCGGGGGATCCTACGAGCAGTACTTC.

This clonotype was detected ten times or more. V gene TRBV30 combines with J gene TRBJ2-7; a possible D gene is TRBD1 (7 bases). There are 12 residues in the CDR3. Germline V CDR1 and CDR2: GTSNPN, SVGIG (reference sequence). V lost 2 bases and J lost 9, with 14 bases in between. The CDR3 loop reads CAWSIRQGGQYF. For the CDR3, the DNA is TGTGCCTGGAGTATACGTCAGGGGGGGCAGTACTTC.

This clonotype appeared a few times. This chain uses TRBV24-1 with TRBJ2-3, with D unresolved. Trimming took 4 bases from V and 9 from J, leaving 16 bases between them. Germline V gene data show CDR1 as KGHDR and CDR2 as SFDVKD. CDR3 length equals 14 residues. CDR3 sequence: CATSETSTNPTQYF. The CDR3 bases are TGTGCCACCAGTGAGACTTCCACTAATCCGACGCAGTATTTT.

Ten or more counts support this clonotype. The chain employs TRBV4-2 and TRBJ1-2; no firm D call. Between the trimmed V and J ends, which lost 1 base and 7 bases, there was a span of 16 bases. Germline CDR1 reads LGHNA; CDR2 reads YNFKEQ. This CDR3 region has 15 residues. CDR3 region: CASSQAGEQPAGYTF. In DNA form, the CDR3 reads TGTGCCAGCAGCCAAGCTGGGGAGCAGCCGGCTGGCTACACCTTC.

The chain is built from TRBV20-1 and TRBJ2-3; D call uncertain. V dropped 6 bases and J dropped 2 bases, with 9 bases sitting between them. The CDR3 loop spans 12 amino acids. The germline CDR1 and CDR2 sequences are DFQATT and SNEGSKA (reference sequence). CDR3 in amino acids: CSAIPLTDTQYF. CDR3 nucleotides: TGCAGTGCCATCCCACTCACAGATACGCAGTATTTT.